The next 30 T cell receptor beta chains were all read from a single sample in a study of CD4 T cells in relation to SARS-CoV-2 and coronaviruses. TCRdb keeps only in-frame clones here, not all; method: immunoSEQ multiplex PCR. The table records about 59,000 clones, 86% of them present only once. The unexposed donors gave CD4+ T cells in about 2011-2019, prior to COVID-19. The specimen sequenced was memory CD4+ T cells from PBMCs. These receptor sequences come from a human donor in good health.

The chain couples TRBV7-3 to TRBJ1-6, with a weak D call TRBD1 (6 bases). V lost 5 bases and J 6 bases, leaving 14 bases between the germline ends. The CDR3 is made up of 15 amino acids. The germline V gene encodes CDR1 SGHTA and CDR2 FQGTGA. Here the CDR3 reads CASSLYGTSNSPLHF. Written as DNA, the CDR3 is TGTGCCAGCAGCCTATACGGGACATCTAATTCACCCCTCCACTTT. Complete variable domain (other parts from reference TRBV7-3 and TRBJ1-6): GAGVSQTPSNKVTEKGKYVELRCDPISGHTALYWYRQSLGQGPEFLIYFQGTGAADDSGLPNDRFFAVRPEGSVSTLKIQRTERGDSAVYLCASSLYGTSNSPLHFGNGTRLTVT.

The chain carries TRBV19 and TRBJ2-7; D possibly corresponds to TRBD1 (6 bases). CDR1 is LNHDA and CDR2 is SQIVND in the germline V gene (reference sequence). This CDR3 contains 12 residues. Trimming pared 8 bases from V and 2 bases from J, leaving 10 bases between. The DNA for the CDR3 is TGTGCCAGTGCACAGGGAGCCTACGAGCAGTACTTC. This codes for CASAQGAYEQYF. Full variable domain (missing parts from reference TRBV19 and TRBJ2-7): DGGITQSPKYLFRKEGQNVTLSCEQNLNHDAMYWYRQDPGQGLRLIYYSQIVNDFQKGDIAEGYSVSREKKESFPLTVTSAQKNPTAFYLCASAQGAYEQYFGPGTRLTVT.

V gene TRBV18 combines with J gene TRBJ2-7, with D unresolved. Germline V CDR1 and CDR2: KGHSH, LQKENI. The CDR3 runs 12 residues. The V gene lost 3 bases and the J gene lost 6 bases, with 9 bases spanning the gap. The CDR3 region has the DNA TGTGCCAGCTCACCCGCGGTGGGCGAGCAGTACTTC. It specifies CASSPAVGEQYF. Supplemented by reference TRBV18 and TRBJ2-7, the full variable domain reads NAGVMQNPRHLVRRRGQEARLRCSPMKGHSHVYWYRQLPEEGLKFMVYLQKENIIDESGMPKERFSAEFPKEGPSILRIQQVVRGDSAAYFCASSPAVGEQYFGPGTRLTVT.

A note on this clone: The same CDR3 arises from other DNA sequences in this sample as well. The chain carries TRBV28 and TRBJ1-5; 9 bases map to TRBD1. Germline CDR1 is MDHEN and CDR2 is SYDVKM. Germline trimming cut 4 bases from V and 5 bases from J; bases unmatched to any gene: 3. The CDR3 is 14 residues long. Here the CDR3 DNA reads TGTGCCAGCAGTTCGGGACAGGGCCATCAGCCCCAGCATTTT. It translates to CASSSGQGHQPQHF. Based on the CDR3 plus reference TRBV28 and TRBJ1-5, the full variable domain is DVKVTQSSRYLVKRTGEKVFLECVQDMDHENMFWYRQDPGLGLRLIYFSYDVKMKEKGDIPEGYSVSREKKERFSLILESASTNQTSMYLCASSSGQGHQPQHFGDGTRLSIL.

The chain recombines TRBV3-1 (or the pseudogene TRBV3-2) with TRBJ2-7; 8 nucleotides match TRBD1. This CDR3 has 15 amino acids. The J segment lost 4 bases and the V segment lost 3 bases, leaving 8 bases of the junction unmatched. The germline V gene has CDR1 LGHDT and CDR2 YNNKEL (reference sequence). The CDR3 region has the DNA TGTGCCAGCAGCCAGTCCACAGGGGGGAGGTACGAGCAGTACTTC. This sequence encodes CASSQSTGGRYEQYF.

The genes are TRBV18 and TRBJ2-6; the match to TRBD1 covers 8 bases. The germline V gene encodes CDR1 KGHSH and CDR2 LQKENI. This CDR3 is built from 17 residues. After removal of 5 bases from V and 1 base from J, the junction contained 7 bases not matched to a gene. This CDR3 reads CASSSGTGLSGANVLTF. Here the CDR3 DNA reads TGTGCCAGCTCATCCGGGACAGGATTGTCTGGGGCCAACGTCCTGACTTTC.

The chain combines TRBV10-1 with TRBJ2-1; 14 nucleotides agree with TRBD2. Unmatched junction bases numbered 9, after V lost 3 bases and J lost 2 bases. The CDR3 has 19 amino acids. Germline assignment: CDR1 WNHNN and CDR2 SYGVQD (reference sequence). The CDR3 DNA sequence: TGCGCCAGCAGTGAATCCGGGACTAGCGGGAGTCTAGCCTACAATGAGCAGTTCTTC. This sequence encodes CASSESGTSGSLAYNEQFF.

V is TRBV28 and J is TRBJ1-2; D unclear. The CDR3 has 12 amino acids. Per the germline V gene, CDR1 is MDHEN and CDR2 is SYDVKM. Trimming took 3 bases from V and 4 from J, leaving 6 bases between them. In DNA form, the CDR3 reads TGTGCCAGCAGTTTGGTAGGCTATGGCTACACCTTC. This sequence encodes CASSLVGYGYTF.

This clone has only a few counts. This chain uses TRBV5-1 with TRBJ2-3; D is unclear. The CDR3 has 13 amino acids. CDR1 SGHRS and CDR2 YFSETQ come from the germline V gene. V was pared by 6 bases and J by 3 bases, with 11 bases between. For the CDR3, the DNA is TGCGCCAGCAACCCATTGGGAACAGATACGCAGTATTTT. It is translated as CASNPLGTDTQYF.

This chain uses TRBV6-1 with TRBJ1-5; perhaps TRBD1 as D (6 bases). Germline CDR1 MNHNS, CDR2 SASEGT. V was trimmed by 1 base and J by 6 bases, leaving 13 bases between them. The CDR3 runs to 15 residues. CDR3 nucleotide sequence: TGTGCCAGCAGTGAAGGCCAGGGGATAAGTCAGCCCCAGCATTTT. Its translation is CASSEGQGISQPQHF.

This clone was seen just once. The chain is built from TRBV18 and TRBJ2-7; D may match TRBD1 or TRBD2 (5 bases each). Trimming removed 3 bases at V and 1 base at J, with 10 bases between. The CDR3 consists of 14 residues. Germline CDR1 KGHSH, CDR2 LQKENI. CDR3 amino acids: CASSPGTQSYEQYF. The CDR3, as DNA: TGTGCCAGCTCACCCGGGACCCAATCCTACGAGCAGTACTTC.

The rearrangement uses TRBV19 and TRBJ1-1; TRBD1 matches 9 bases. Germline lookup yields CDR1 LNHDA and CDR2 SQIVND (reference sequence). This CDR3 contains 14 residues. Losses at the gene ends were 6 bases for V and 7 bases for J; bases not matched to a gene: 9. Written as DNA, the CDR3 is TGTGCCAGTAGCCGACTCAGGGACAGGGATGAAGCTTTCTTT. This encodes CASSRLRDRDEAFF. Full variable domain (remainder filled in from reference TRBV19 and TRBJ1-1): DGGITQSPKYLFRKEGQNVTLSCEQNLNHDAMYWYRQDPGQGLRLIYYSQIVNDFQKGDIAEGYSVSREKKESFPLTVTSAQKNPTAFYLCASSRLRDRDEAFFGQGTRLTVV.

The chain joins TRBV19 to TRBJ2-1, with 15 positions matching TRBD2. V lost 6 bases to trimming and J lost 2 bases; unmatched junction nucleotides: 11. CDR3 length equals 19 residues. CDR1 is LNHDA, CDR2 SQIVND, per germline (reference sequence). The CDR3 spells CASSVGLAGGKGAYNEQFF. The CDR3 region has the DNA TGTGCCAGTAGCGTGGGACTAGCGGGAGGAAAGGGGGCCTACAATGAGCAGTTCTTC. The whole variable domain, remainder taken from reference TRBV19 and TRBJ2-1, is DGGITQSPKYLFRKEGQNVTLSCEQNLNHDAMYWYRQDPGQGLRLIYYSQIVNDFQKGDIAEGYSVSREKKESFPLTVTSAQKNPTAFYLCASSVGLAGGKGAYNEQFFGPGTRLTVL.

This clone has just one count. The rearrangement links TRBV19 to TRBJ1-6; D is unclear. V was pared by 1 base and J by 8 bases, with 12 bases between. The germline gives CDR1 LNHDA, CDR2 SQIVND (reference sequence). This CDR3 has 15 amino acids. This CDR3 is CASSIAEDSYSPLHF. The CDR3 DNA reads as TGTGCCAGTAGTATAGCTGAAGATTCTTATTCACCCCTCCACTTT.

The CDR3 here is CASSSGRGQGATEAFF. The CDR3 nucleotides read TGTGCCAGCAGCTCGGGACGGGGCCAAGGTGCCACTGAAGCTTTCTTT. V gene TRBV7-8 combines with J gene TRBJ1-1; D possibly corresponds to TRBD1 (5 bases). Germline assignment: CDR1 SGHVS and CDR2 FQNEAQ. The V end lost 4 bases, the J end lost 4 bases, and 19 bases lay between the germline ends. The CDR3 covers 16 residues. The full variable domain, its missing parts supplied by reference TRBV7-8 and TRBJ1-1, is GAGVSQSPRYKVAKRGQDVALRCDPISGHVSLFWYQQALGQGPEFLTYFQNEAQLDKSGLPSDRFFAERPEGSVSTLKIQRTQQEDSAVYLCASSSGRGQGATEAFFGQGTRLTVV.

This clone showed up just once. The chain joins TRBV2 to TRBJ2-1; 7 bases agree with TRBD2. The CDR3 has 17 residues. Trimming at V came to 2 bases and at J to 1 base, leaving 8 bases not matched to a gene. Germline CDR1 reads SNHLY; CDR2 reads FYNNEI. CDR3 coding DNA: TGTGCCAGCAGTGAAATCTTAGCTAGCGGTTCCTACAATGAGCAGTTCTTC. Translation: CASSEILASGSYNEQFF.

The V gene is TRBV28, the J gene TRBJ2-7, with TRBD1 matching over 9 bases. The CDR3 has 14 amino acids. From germline, CDR1 is MDHEN and CDR2 SYDVKM. Trimming cost V 3 bases and J 10 bases; bases outside gene matches: 10. The CDR3 loop is CASSLGTGISQQYF. In DNA, the CDR3 is TGTGCCAGCAGTTTGGGGACAGGGATATCCCAACAGTACTTC. The variable domain in full, completed from reference TRBV28 and TRBJ2-7, reads DVKVTQSSRYLVKRTGEKVFLECVQDMDHENMFWYRQDPGLGLRLIYFSYDVKMKEKGDIPEGYSVSREKKERFSLILESASTNQTSMYLCASSLGTGISQQYFGPGTRLTVT.

V is TRBV30 and J is TRBJ1-2, with D perhaps matching TRBD1 (6 bases). Trimming left V 3 bases short and J 2 bases short, with 10 bases between. This CDR3 contains 13 residues. Per germline, CDR1 GTSNPN and CDR2 SVGIG (reference sequence). In DNA, the CDR3 is TGTGCCTGGAGAGGGGGGGGGAACTATGGCTACACCTTC. This translates into CAWRGGGNYGYTF.

In this sample, this clone turned up once. The V call is TRBV5-1, the J call TRBJ2-3; D is possibly TRBD2 (6 bases). V was pared by 0 bases and J by 6 bases, with 14 bases between. The CDR3 is 15 residues long. The germline V gene has CDR1 SGHRS and CDR2 YFSETQ. The CDR3 DNA follows: TGCGCCAGCAGCTTGGAGGGCGGGACGCAGGATACGCAGTATTTT. Protein product: CASSLEGGTQDTQYF.

The chain couples TRBV10-2 to TRBJ2-3; perhaps TRBD2 as D (6 bases). The CDR3 consists of 15 residues. CDR1 is WSHSY, CDR2 SAAADI, per germline. Trimming removed 7 bases at V and 7 bases at J, with 21 bases between. This chain's CDR3 is CASNRPVGRGYTQYF. Here the CDR3 DNA reads TGCGCCAGCAATCGCCCCGTCGGGAGAGGATATACGCAGTATTTT.

V gene TRBV5-1 combines with J gene TRBJ2-3, with D perhaps TRBD1 (6 bases). Germline V gene lookup returns CDR1 SGHRS and CDR2 YFSETQ. Trimming cost V 0 bases and J 4 bases, with 9 bases left between them. CDR3 size: 14 residues. CDR3 bases: TGCGCCAGCAGCTTGGGGCAGGGGTCAGATACGCAGTATTTT. Its translation is CASSLGQGSDTQYF.

A few counts support this clone. This rearrangement joins TRBV28 to TRBJ2-1; 12 bases fit TRBD2. V was clipped by 8 bases and J by 15 bases; unmatched bases: 8. Looked up from germline, CDR1 is MDHEN and CDR2 is SYDVKM. This CDR3 contains 12 residues. This CDR3 is CASFRLAGVPFF. In nucleotides, the CDR3 is TGTGCCAGCTTTCGACTAGCGGGAGTTCCGTTCTTC.

The chain recombines TRBV1 with TRBJ2-7. TRBV1 is flagged as a pseudogene. The CDR3 is made up of 15 amino acids. CDR3 region: CTSSGTLLQESEQYF. In DNA, the CDR3 is TGCACCAGCAGCGGGACGCTCCTCCAGGAGTCCGAGCAGTACTTC.

The rearrangement links TRBV28 to TRBJ2-1, with TRBD2 as a possible D gene (5 bases). The CDR3 has 14 amino acids. The germline V and J ends were trimmed by 6 bases and 10 bases, with 19 bases remaining between them. Germline loops: CDR1 MDHEN, CDR2 SYDVKM. The CDR3, as DNA: TGTGCCAGCAGCCTAACCCGGACCCGGAGGGAGCAGTTCTTC. Translated, it gives CASSLTRTRREQFF.

The chain joins TRBV21-1 to TRBJ1-1; the D call TRBD1 from the table was never checked on the DNA. TRBV21-1 is given as a pseudogene. This CDR3 has 17 amino acids. The CDR3 region has the DNA TGTGCCAGCAGCAAAGAGAGGACAGGCCCCGGGAACACTGAAGCTTTCTTT. Encoded protein: CASSKERTGPGNTEAFF.

The chain joins TRBV6-1 to TRBJ2-3; tentative D call: TRBD1 (6 bases). CDR1 is MNHNS, CDR2 SASEGT, per germline. The CDR3 consists of 16 residues. Trimming shortened V by 4 bases and J by 2 bases, and 16 bases separated the two germline ends. The CDR3 DNA reads TGTGCCAGCAGTGGAGACGACAGGAGATTCACAGATACGCAGTATTTT. This codes for CASSGDDRRFTDTQYF.

The chain combines TRBV30 with TRBJ2-6, with D unresolved. V was shortened by 0 bases and J by 0 bases, with 6 bases between the two germline ends. The germline gives CDR1 GTSNPN, CDR2 SVGIG (reference sequence). The CDR3 spans 15 residues. CDR3 loop: CAWSVPSSGANVLTF. CDR3 sequence (DNA): TGTGCCTGGAGTGTACCCAGCTCTGGGGCCAACGTCCTGACTTTC.

This clone was observed a single time. The rearrangement joins TRBV11-2 to TRBJ2-7, with TRBD2 matching 8 bases. V lost 5 bases and J lost 5; bases outside the gene matches: 14. The CDR3 length is 16 residues. Germline-derived CDR1 and CDR2 are SGHAT and FQNNGV. DNA of the CDR3: TGTGCCAGCAGCCCGCAACCCGGGACTAGTGATAACGAGCAGTACTTC. Its translation is CASSPQPGTSDNEQYF.

The CDR3 region is CASSLSGGNTEAFF. CDR3 in DNA: TGTGCCAGCAGCTTGTCGGGGGGGAACACTGAAGCTTTCTTT. The rearrangement joins TRBV7-3 to TRBJ1-1, with a weak D call TRBD1 (5 bases). Germline assignment: CDR1 SGHTA and CDR2 FQGTGA. This CDR3 comprises 14 residues. The V and J ends lost 3 bases and 1 base respectively, with 9 bases between them.

The chain has TRBV6-5 and TRBJ1-2; 7 bases align to TRBD1. The CDR3 contains 12 residues. Germline CDR1 MNHEY, CDR2 SVGAGI. Trimming removed 6 bases from V and 7 bases from J; junction bases left unmatched: 5. The CDR3 nucleotides read TGTGCCAGCAGAACAGGGGAGCGTGGCTACACCTTC. As protein: CASRTGERGYTF.